The 21 T cell receptor beta chains reported below all come from one sample, sequenced in a study of blood T cell repertoires in COVID-19. Profiled with immunoSEQ multiplex PCR; TCRdb holds only in-frame clones, not every one. The data contain 9,500 to 15,000 clones, about two thirds of them singletons. The sample was peripheral blood. The source is a man aged 55-75 years with COVID-19, enrolled during active disease.

This clone has only a few counts. The gene calls are TRBV7-8 and TRBJ2-2; weak D call: TRBD2 (5 bases). Per the germline V gene, CDR1 is SGHVS and CDR2 is FQNEAQ. The CDR3 sequence is 18 residues long. The V end was cut by 5 bases, the J end by 3 bases, with 22 bases between. CDR3 region: CASSPKGGSPLYTGELFF. The CDR3 DNA reads TGTGCCAGCAGCCCCAAGGGCGGGTCGCCACTCTACACCGGGGAGCTGTTTTTT.

The chain links TRBV7-3 to TRBJ1-1; D is uncertain. The CDR3 loop spans 12 amino acids. Germline V gene sequence: CDR1 SGHTA, CDR2 FQGTGA. With 5 bases removed from V and 8 bases from J, the gap between germline ends came to 12 bases. The CDR3 protein is CASSQSRGEAFF. As DNA, the CDR3 is TGTGCCAGCAGCCAAAGTCGAGGAGAAGCTTTCTTT.

CDR3 region: CASSRSPATLTSGAHEQYV. In DNA, the CDR3 is TGTGCCAGCAGCCGTAGTCCTGCAACCCTGACTAGCGGGGCTCACGAGCAGTACGTC. V and J are TRBV6-2 or TRBV6-3 and TRBJ2-7; 11 nucleotides match TRBD2. With 6 bases clipped from V and 5 bases from J, the junction kept 21 bases outside the gene matches. The CDR3 contains 19 residues. Germline loops: CDR1 MNHEY, CDR2 SVGEGT.

Concerning this clone itself: A much larger clone differs by one base, so this may be a read error. The J gene is TRBJ1-5, the V gene TRBV5-1; 7 nucleotides agree with TRBD1. This CDR3 region has 15 residues. The germline gives CDR1 SGHRS, CDR2 YFSETQ. The DNA for the CDR3 is TGCGCCAGCAGCTCGACAGGGAATAGCAATCAGTCCCAGCATTTT. Its protein is CASSSTGNSNQSQHF.

The CDR3 spells CASSLYQEGSPLHF. Here the CDR3 DNA reads TGTGCCAGCAGTTTATATCAGGAAGGTTCACCCCTCCACTTT. The V call is TRBV28, the J call TRBJ1-6; D is unresolved. CDR1 MDHEN and CDR2 SYDVKM come from the germline V gene. The CDR3 has 14 amino acids. The V end was cut by 1 base, the J end by 9 bases, with 10 bases between. The full variable domain, with the rest looked up from reference TRBV28 and TRBJ1-6, is DVKVTQSSRYLVKRTGEKVFLECVQDMDHENMFWYRQDPGLGLRLIYFSYDVKMKEKGDIPEGYSVSREKKERFSLILESASTNQTSMYLCASSLYQEGSPLHFGNGTRLTVT.

The chain recombines TRBV6-6 with TRBJ2-3; a possible D gene is TRBD2 (6 bases). Germline V gene data show CDR1 as MNHNY and CDR2 as SVGAGI (reference sequence). V was trimmed by 6 bases and J by 6 bases, leaving 16 bases between them. This CDR3 is 14 amino acids long. The CDR3 nucleotides are TGTGCCAGCAGAGGATCGGACTATTCTGATACGCAGTATTTT. This gives the protein CASRGSDYSDTQYF.

This chain uses TRBV6-5 with TRBJ1-6, with D hard to call. Germline V gene lookup returns CDR1 MNHEY and CDR2 SVGAGI. V was clipped by 8 bases and J by 14 bases, with 13 bases between them. CDR3 length: 11 residues. CDR3 protein: CASFDPGTLHF. The CDR3 coding sequence is TGTGCCAGCTTCGATCCAGGCACCCTCCACTTT.

The chain links TRBV5-1 to TRBJ1-3; 8 bases fit TRBD1. The germline CDR1 and CDR2 sequences are SGHRS and YFSETQ. The CDR3 loop spans 14 amino acids. The J segment lost 6 bases and the V segment lost 4 bases, leaving 6 bases of the junction unmatched. The CDR3 here is CASSPGQGTNTIYF. CDR3 DNA sequence: TGCGCCAGCAGCCCAGGACAGGGCACAAACACCATATATTTT.

The rearrangement links TRBV11-2 to TRBJ2-1; weak D call: TRBD2 (5 bases). Germline-derived CDR1 and CDR2 are SGHAT and FQNNGV. Deletions cut 1 base from V and 13 bases from J, with 20 bases between. CDR3 size: 15 residues. The CDR3 protein is CASSLGPVGGPQQFF. CDR3 DNA sequence: TGTGCCAGCAGCTTAGGGCCAGTCGGCGGGCCCCAACAGTTCTTC.

The gene calls are TRBV5-1 and TRBJ1-1; TRBD1 is a possible D gene (6 bases). V dropped 3 bases and J dropped 2 bases, with 17 bases sitting between them. The CDR3 covers 16 residues. Germline CDR1 reads SGHRS; CDR2 reads YFSETQ. The CDR3 here is CASSSSPTGGNTEAFF. CDR3 sequence (DNA): TGCGCCAGCAGCTCCTCCCCGACAGGTGGAAACACTGAAGCTTTCTTT.

This clone was seen only once. The chain employs TRBV3-1 (or the pseudogene TRBV3-2) and TRBJ1-2; no reliable D call. The CDR3 runs to 16 residues. Germline CDR1 LGHDT, CDR2 YNNKEL (reference sequence). Trimming took 4 bases from V and 3 from J, leaving 18 bases between them. In DNA form, the CDR3 reads TGTGCCAGCAGCCTAGAAGGTGTCAGCGACTACTATGGCTACACCTTC. This sequence encodes CASSLEGVSDYYGYTF.

The V and J genes are TRBV5-1 and TRBJ1-2; 7 nucleotides align to TRBD1. The CDR3 consists of 14 residues. J was trimmed by 2 bases and V by 4 bases; bases with no gene match: 5. Germline V lookup: CDR1 SGHRS, CDR2 YFSETQ. This CDR3 reads CASSPTTGNYGYTF. CDR3 sequence (DNA): TGCGCCAGCAGCCCAACGACAGGGAACTATGGCTACACCTTC.

This clone was seen just once. The chain links TRBV29-1 to TRBJ2-5, with 9 bases identical to TRBD1. With V trimmed by 3 bases and J by 7 bases, 9 bases remained unmatched. Looked up from germline, CDR1 is SQVTM and CDR2 is ANQGSEA. This CDR3 is 14 amino acids long. The CDR3 protein is CSVDFRTGAGTQYF. CDR3 DNA: TGCAGCGTTGATTTCCGGACAGGGGCGGGGACCCAGTACTTC.

The chain has TRBV7-6 and TRBJ2-5; the D gene is possibly TRBD2 (7 bases). This CDR3 is 15 amino acids long. The ends were cut back, 7 bases at V and 4 bases at J, with 19 bases in the middle. CDR1 SGHVS and CDR2 FNYEAQ come from the germline V gene. CDR3 loop: CASILGGPSSETQYF. The DNA of the CDR3 is TGTGCCAGCATCTTGGGGGGGCCCTCATCAGAGACCCAGTACTTC. The full variable domain, with the rest looked up from reference TRBV7-6 and TRBJ2-5, is GAGVSQSPRYKVTKRGQDVALRCDPISGHVSLYWYRQALGQGPEFLTYFNYEAQQDKSGLPNDRFSAERPEGSISTLTIQRTEQRDSAMYRCASILGGPSSETQYFGPGTRLLVL.

This clone was observed a few times. The rearrangement joins TRBV4-1 to TRBJ2-2; tentatively, D is TRBD2 (6 bases). Germline V gene data show CDR1 as MGHRA and CDR2 as YSYEKL. This CDR3 is 17 amino acids long. V was clipped by 0 bases and J by 3 bases, with 14 bases between them. The CDR3 DNA reads as TGCGCCAGCAGCCAAGATGAGACGGGAGCGGACACCGGGGAGCTGTTTTTT. The encoded protein is CASSQDETGADTGELFF.

The V and J genes are TRBV6-2 or TRBV6-3 and TRBJ2-7, with TRBD1 matching 10 bases. CDR3 length: 15 amino acids. The germline V gene has CDR1 MNHEY and CDR2 SVGEGT. The trim removed 3 bases at V and 2 bases at J, leaving 4 bases unmatched. In nucleotides, the CDR3 is TGTGCCAGCAGTTATGGACAGGGGGGCCCCTACGAGCAGTACGTC. It specifies CASSYGQGGPYEQYV.

V gene TRBV4-2 combines with J gene TRBJ2-2, with 7 bases identical to TRBD1. Trimming removed 0 bases from V and 1 base from J; junction bases left unmatched: 5. The germline V gene encodes CDR1 LGHNA and CDR2 YNFKEQ. The CDR3 runs 17 residues. Here the CDR3 reads CASSQDLRGRNTGELFF. CDR3 DNA: TGTGCCAGCAGCCAAGATTTGAGGGGGCGGAACACCGGGGAGCTGTTTTTT.

This sequence joins TRBV5-8 and TRBJ2-3; 10 bases are a match to TRBD2. The CDR3 extends over 16 amino acids. V was pared by 4 bases and J by 2 bases, with 7 bases of the junction left unmatched. Germline CDR1 SGHTS, CDR2 YDEGEE. CDR3 sequence: CASSLWTSGYTDTQYF. The CDR3 DNA reads TGTGCCAGCAGCCTTTGGACTAGCGGATACACAGATACGCAGTATTTT.

In nucleotides, the CDR3 is TGTGCCAGCAGCAGAGACAGTGGGTTCCCAGATACGCAGTATTTT. Translating gives CASSRDSGFPDTQYF. The gene calls are TRBV21-1 and TRBJ2-3; TRBD1 is taken as the D call from the table, unchecked against the DNA. TRBV21-1 corresponds to a pseudogene. The CDR3 is 15 residues long.

DNA of the CDR3: TGCAGCGTGGGTGTTACAGGGGAGGCCACCTTC. Translation gives CSVGVTGEATF. The V call is TRBV29-1, the J call TRBJ1-2, with 7 nucleotides matching TRBD1. The CDR3 is made up of 11 amino acids. Germline V lookup: CDR1 SQVTM, CDR2 ANQGSEA. V was pared by 6 bases and J by 13 bases, with 11 bases of the junction left unmatched.

This chain connects TRBV5-4 to TRBJ2-7; the match to TRBD1 covers 8 bases. Germline CDR1 SGHNT, CDR2 YYREEE (reference sequence). V lost 2 bases to trimming and J lost 4 bases; unmatched junction nucleotides: 5. The CDR3 runs to 14 residues. This CDR3 reads CASSLSRGLYEQYF. As DNA, the CDR3 is TGTGCCAGCAGCTTATCCAGGGGGCTGTACGAGCAGTACTTC.